The rows below give T cell receptor beta chains drawn from one sample of a study of spatial heterogeneity in lung cancer. TCRdb re-derived calls from the 5' RACE reads in MiXCR, one entry per CDR3 protein. The sample carries 39,000 or so distinct CDR3 sequences, over 9.5% recorded once. The specimen was PBMCs, collected at follow-up. These receptor sequences come from a female donor with early-stage non-small cell lung cancer. Both conserved end residues are part of each CDR3. D genes are given only for firm matches. The size of a clone is reported for some rows only, either as once, few or many, or as a class for expanded clones.

j_call v_call clone_size d_call cdr3_aa cdr3_nt
TRBJ1-5 TRBV28 . . CASSLDQPQHF TGTGCCAGCAGTCTTGATCAGCCCCAGCATTTT
TRBJ1-3 TRBV3-1 . . CASSQRGLSKSGNTIYF TGTGCCAGCAGCCAAAGGGGCCTGAGTAAATCCGGAAACACCATATATTTT
TRBJ2-2 TRBV29-1 few . CSVAENTGELFF TGCAGCGTTGCGGAGAACACCGGGGAGCTGTTTTTT
TRBJ1-1 TRBV29-1 many TRBD1 CSVEGTGFRSEAFF TGCAGCGTTGAAGGGACAGGGTTCAGGTCTGAAGCTTTCTTT
TRBJ2-4 TRBV6-1 many TRBD1 CATLGQVLNIQYF TGTGCCACCTTGGGACAGGTCTTGAACATTCAGTACTTC
TRBJ2-3 TRBV7-2 . TRBD2 CASSSRLAGGTDTQYF TGTGCCAGCAGCTCCAGACTAGCGGGGGGTACAGATACGCAGTATTTT
TRBJ1-4 TRBV28 . TRBD1 CASTSTGTDGEKLFF TGTGCCAGCACGTCGACAGGGACCGATGGGGAAAAACTGTTTTTT
TRBJ2-4 TRBV5-4 many TRBD1 CASSPGTDKAKNIQYF TGTGCCAGCAGCCCGGGGACAGACAAGGCCAAAAACATTCAGTACTTC
TRBJ2-5 TRBV7-2 few . CASSFTGPYQETQYF TGTGCCAGCAGCTTCACAGGGCCGTACCAAGAGACCCAGTACTTC
TRBJ1-5 TRBV3-1 many . CASSQGLVSNQPQHF TGTGCCAGCAGCCAGGGACTTGTAAGCAATCAGCCCCAGCATTTT
TRBJ1-2 TRBV11-2 . TRBD1 CASSSNRGGYTF TGTGCCAGCAGCTCAAACAGGGGAGGCTACACCTTC
TRBJ2-5 TRBV10-3 . . CAISSWGDQETQYF TGTGCCATCAGCTCCTGGGGGGATCAAGAGACCCAGTACTTC
TRBJ1-1 TRBV7-2 few TRBD1 CASSTRQGGIAEAFF TGTGCCAGCAGCACCCGACAGGGGGGTATTGCTGAAGCTTTCTTT
TRBJ2-2 TRBV4-3 many TRBD1 CASSQDTGGAGGELFF TGCGCCAGCAGCCAAGACACAGGGGGCGCAGGCGGGGAGCTGTTTTTT
TRBJ2-6 TRBV12-3/TRBV12-4 few . CASSLTGANVLTF TGTGCCAGCAGTTTGACTGGGGCCAACGTCCTGACTTTC
TRBJ2-5 TRBV27 many . CASSSQETQYF TGTGCCAGCAGTTCCCAAGAGACCCAGTACTTC
TRBJ2-2 TRBV3-1 many TRBD2 CASSPGLADLLATGELFF TGTGCCAGCAGCCCGGGACTAGCGGACCTACTGGCTACCGGGGAGCTGTTTTTT
TRBJ1-5 TRBV5-1 few . CASSLDPVSHYQPQHF TGCGCCAGCAGCTTGGATCCAGTCTCTCACTATCAGCCCCAGCATTTT
TRBJ2-7 TRBV5-1 . . CASSLAGSAYEQYF TGCGCCAGCAGCTTGGCCGGCAGCGCCTACGAGCAGTACTTC
TRBJ2-3 TRBV7-9 . . CASSLGQSSTDTQYF TGTGCCAGCAGCTTAGGGCAGTCTAGCACAGATACGCAGTATTTT
TRBJ1-1 TRBV3-1 many . CASSQVWGGTEAFF TGTGCCAGCAGCCAAGTTTGGGGGGGCACTGAAGCTTTCTTT
TRBJ1-6 TRBV12-3/TRBV12-4 many TRBD1 CASSLGTGRSPLHF TGTGCCAGCAGTTTAGGGACAGGGCGATCACCCCTCCACTTT
TRBJ1-6 TRBV7-2 few . CASSSQDRGYNSPLHF TGTGCCAGCAGCTCTCAGGACAGAGGATATAATTCACCCCTCCACTTT
TRBJ2-5 TRBV5-1 many . CASSFMGDVQETQYF TGCGCCAGCAGCTTTATGGGGGACGTGCAAGAGACCCAGTACTTC
TRBJ1-1 TRBV5-5 . . CASSLVGRPITEAFF TGTGCCAGCAGCTTGGTAGGACGGCCGATCACTGAAGCTTTCTTT
TRBJ1-4 TRBV6-5 . . CASSYYSNDLATNEKLFF TGTGCCAGCAGTTACTACAGCAATGATCTTGCAACTAATGAAAAACTGTTTTTT